One sample yielded the 2 T cell receptor beta chains listed below, sequenced in a study of vaccination and CD4 T cells after COVID-19. Each CDR3 protein is one row after TCRdb ran MiXCR on the PCR reads. The sample records 20,000 or so distinct CDR3 sequences, about 62% being singletons. This specimen was CD4+ T cells from blood, taken after SARS-CoV-2 vaccination. The receptors were gathered from a human donor who had recovered from COVID-19.

The chain is built from TRBV7-9 and TRBJ2-7; 8 nucleotides line up with TRBD2. The CDR3 has 15 residues. V lost 5 bases to trimming and J lost 5 bases; unmatched junction nucleotides: 11. The germline CDR1 and CDR2 sequences are SEHNR and FQNEAQ (reference sequence). CDR3 in DNA: TGTGCCAGCAGCCAAAGGACTAGCAGAATTGACGAGCAGTACTTC. It yields the protein CASSQRTSRIDEQYF.

This clonotype was counted between two and nine times. The genes are TRBV20-1 and TRBJ2-1; 16 positions agree with TRBD2. V shed 5 bases and J 9 bases; nucleotides not matched to a gene: 7. The V gene's germline CDR1 is DFQATT and CDR2 SNEGSKA (reference sequence). This CDR3 is 15 amino acids long. CDR3 region: CSALGGTSGRVEQFF. CDR3 bases: TGCAGTGCTTTGGGTGGGACTAGCGGGAGGGTTGAGCAGTTCTTC.